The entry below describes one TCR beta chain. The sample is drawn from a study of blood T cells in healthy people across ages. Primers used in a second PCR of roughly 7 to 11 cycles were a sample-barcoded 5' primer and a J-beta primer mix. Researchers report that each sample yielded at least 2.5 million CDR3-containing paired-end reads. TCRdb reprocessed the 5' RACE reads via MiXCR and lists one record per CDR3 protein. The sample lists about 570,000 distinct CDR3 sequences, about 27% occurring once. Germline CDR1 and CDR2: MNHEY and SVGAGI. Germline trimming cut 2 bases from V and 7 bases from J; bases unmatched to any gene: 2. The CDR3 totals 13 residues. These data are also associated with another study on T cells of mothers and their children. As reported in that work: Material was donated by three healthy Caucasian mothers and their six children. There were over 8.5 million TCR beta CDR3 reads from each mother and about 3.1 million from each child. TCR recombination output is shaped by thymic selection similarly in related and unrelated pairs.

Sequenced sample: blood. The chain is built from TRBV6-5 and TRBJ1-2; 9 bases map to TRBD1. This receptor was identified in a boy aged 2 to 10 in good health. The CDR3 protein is CASSYGQGPGYTF. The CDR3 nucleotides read TGTGCCAGCAGTTACGGACAGGGGCCTGGCTACACCTTC.